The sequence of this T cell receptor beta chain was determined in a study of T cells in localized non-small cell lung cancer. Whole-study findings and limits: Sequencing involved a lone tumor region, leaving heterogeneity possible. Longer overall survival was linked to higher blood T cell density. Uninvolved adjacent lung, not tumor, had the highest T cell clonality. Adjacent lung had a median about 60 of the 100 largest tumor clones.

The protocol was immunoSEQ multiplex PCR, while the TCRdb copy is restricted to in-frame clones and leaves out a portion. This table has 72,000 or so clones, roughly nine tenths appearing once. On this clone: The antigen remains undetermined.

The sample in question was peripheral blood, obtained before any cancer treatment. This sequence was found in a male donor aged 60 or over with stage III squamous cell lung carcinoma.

Written as DNA, the CDR3 is TGTGCCAGCAGTTTACAGACGAATAATTCACCCCTCCACTTT. Translated: CASSLQTNNSPLHF. V is TRBV27 and J is TRBJ1-6; D remains ambiguous. V dropped 2 bases and J dropped 5 bases, with 7 bases sitting between them. CDR3 size: 14 residues. CDR1 MNHEY and CDR2 SMNVEV come from the germline V gene (reference sequence).